Shown below are 22 T cell receptor beta chains from a single sample sequenced in a study of tumor-infiltrating lymphocytes in glioblastoma multiforme. TCRB libraries came from RNA via three nested multiplex PCR rounds. MiXCR was run by TCRdb on the multiplex PCR reads, yielding one entry per CDR3 protein. The sample includes about 13,000 distinct CDR3 sequences, approximately 68% of them seen just once. Sequenced material: brain tumor tissue. All receptors derive from a male donor with glioblastoma.

On this clonotype itself: At one end, the junction sequence differs from germline, possibly due to a read error. This chain joins TRBV11-2 and TRBJ2-1, with D perhaps being TRBD1 or TRBD2 (6 bases each). The CDR3 is 13 residues long. The germline V gene encodes CDR1 SGHAT and CDR2 FQNNGV. CDR3 loop: CASSLGRGDEEFF. The CDR3 coding sequence is TGTGCCAGCAGTTTAGGTAGGGGGGATGAGGAGTTCTTC.

The V and J genes are TRBV6-2 or TRBV6-3 and TRBJ2-1; the match to TRBD2 covers 8 bases. Germline V gene lookup returns CDR1 MNHEY and CDR2 SVGEGT. The V gene end was trimmed by 5 bases and the J gene end by 6 bases; junction bases not matched to a gene: 12. This CDR3 spans 16 amino acids. The CDR3 loop is CASSPYSGGILNEQFF. CDR3 DNA: TGTGCCAGCAGTCCTTACAGCGGGGGAATACTCAATGAGCAGTTCTTC.

The chain joins TRBV13 to TRBJ2-5; 9 bases line up with TRBD2. CDR1 and CDR2 (germline): PRHDT, FYEKMQ (reference sequence). The length of the CDR3 is 14 residues. The junction had 14 bases not matched to a gene; V was cut back by 5 bases and J by 13 bases. In DNA form, the CDR3 reads TGTGCCAGCAGCCTAGCGGGATTGGAAGAGACCTGGTACTTC. This translates into CASSLAGLEETWYF.

With regard to this clonotype: The missing conserved phenylalanine or tryptophan at the end of this CDR3 makes a read error likely. V usage is TRBV2 and J usage is TRBJ2-3, with 14 bases matching TRBD2. Germline trimming cut 4 bases from V and 4 bases from J; bases unmatched to any gene: 13. Germline V lookup: CDR1 SNHLY, CDR2 FYNNEI. The CDR3 consists of 19 residues. CDR3 sequence (DNA): TGTGCCAGCAGTGTTGACCCAGGGACTAGCGGGAGTGGTCCAGATACGCAGTATTCT. This sequence encodes CASSVDPGTSGSGPDTQYS.

About this clonotype itself: The CDR3 end shows no conserved phenylalanine or tryptophan, and so a read error is likely. This chain links TRBV5-4 with TRBJ1-4; unclear D gene. Germline V gene data show CDR1 as SGHNT and CDR2 as YYREEE (reference sequence). There are 15 residues in the CDR3. Here the CDR3 reads CAGSANRNANEKLFL. CDR3 DNA: TGTGCCGGCAGCGCTAACCGGAATGCTAATGAAAAACTGTTTTTG.

This clonotype was detected ten times or more. The CDR3: CASSSAGVGGTEAFF. The DNA for the CDR3 is TGTGCCAGCAGCTCGGCAGGGGTAGGGGGCACTGAAGCTTTCTTT. The V call is TRBV7-9, the J call TRBJ1-1, with a tentative D call TRBD1 (6 bases). Germline V gives CDR1 SEHNR, CDR2 FQNEAQ (reference sequence). The length of the CDR3 is 15 residues. V lost 4 bases and J lost 4, with 16 bases in between.

This clonotype counts as medium-sized. The CDR3 loop reads CASTVPTAYNEQFF. CDR3 DNA: TGTGCCAGCACCGTACCCACAGCCTACAATGAGCAGTTCTTC. V is TRBV6-6 and J is TRBJ2-1; D gene unclear. V was shortened by 7 bases and J by 2 bases, with 12 bases between the two germline ends. The germline CDR1 and CDR2 sequences are MNHNY and SVGAGI (reference sequence). CDR3 length: 14 amino acids.

A word on this clonotype: The CDR3 does not close with the conserved phenylalanine or tryptophan, likely indicating a read error. The V call is TRBV5-1, the J call TRBJ1-1; possibly TRBD1 for D (5 bases). Deletions cut 3 bases from V and 3 bases from J, with 12 bases between. Germline V gene data show CDR1 as SGHRS and CDR2 as YFSETQ. The CDR3 runs to 14 residues. CDR3 sequence reads: CASSSGFFDTEAFY. The CDR3, as DNA: TGCGCCAGCAGCTCAGGGTTCTTTGACACTGAAGCTTTCTAT.

This clonotype showed up many times. The chain couples TRBV28 to TRBJ2-1; weak D call: TRBD1 (5 bases). The V gene's germline CDR1 is MDHEN and CDR2 SYDVKM. V was shortened by 6 bases and J by 6 bases, with 15 bases between the two germline ends. The CDR3 loop spans 14 amino acids. CDR3 nucleotides: TGTGCCAGCAGCCCCCGCAGGGTTTCCAATGAGCAGTTCTTC. It encodes CASSPRRVSNEQFF.

Points on this clonotype: As the CDR3 is not closed by the conserved phenylalanine or tryptophan, this likely results from a read error. The genes are TRBV5-1 and TRBJ2-1, with D possibly called TRBD1 or TRBD2 (5 bases each). Germline V gene lookup returns CDR1 SGHRS and CDR2 YFSETQ. Trimming left V 4 bases short and J 5 bases short, with 16 bases between. The CDR3 runs to 15 residues. CDR3 nucleotide sequence: TGCGCCAGCAGCCGAGACGGGACCCGGGACAATGAGCAGTTCTAT. Protein sequence: CASSRDGTRDNEQFY.

To note about this clonotype: Sequence at one end of the junction differs from germline and may be a read error. The V call is TRBV11-2, the J call TRBJ2-1; D may match TRBD1 or TRBD2 (5 bases each). Per germline, CDR1 SGHAT and CDR2 FQNNGV. The CDR3 is 17 amino acids. The CDR3 bases are TGTGCCTGCAGCTTAACAGTAACGGGGCCTTCGCGCAATGAGCAGTTCTTC. Translated, it gives CACSLTVTGPSRNEQFF.

Regarding this clonotype: The conserved phenylalanine or tryptophan is not found at the CDR3 terminus, so this likely reflects a read error. The rearrangement links TRBV11-2 to TRBJ2-7; D not resolved. The germline V gene has CDR1 SGHAT and CDR2 FQNNGV. The CDR3 is 14 residues long. CDR3 coding DNA: TGTGCAAGCAGCCTAGACCCGAACTCCTACGAGCAGTACCTC. Translation: CASSLDPNSYEQYL.

There are a few counts of this clonotype. It is likely a read error, because the conserved phenylalanine at the end of the CDR3 is missing. The chain's CDR3 is CASSYQTAATEAFS. The CDR3 DNA is TGTGCCAGCAGTTATCAGACGGCAGCTACCGAAGCTTTCTCT. The chain is built from TRBV6-5 and TRBJ1-1; no clear D gene. The ends were cut back, 3 bases at V and 8 bases at J, with 16 bases in the middle. CDR1 and CDR2 from the germline V gene are MNHEY and SVGAGI. The length of the CDR3 is 14 residues.

Within the sample, this clonotype is medium-sized (0.01 to 0.1%). V is TRBV20-1 and J is TRBJ2-3; the match to TRBD2 covers 8 bases. Germline assignment: CDR1 DFQATT and CDR2 SNEGSKA (reference sequence). This CDR3 is 14 amino acids long. The J segment lost 5 bases and the V segment lost 6 bases, leaving 10 bases of the junction unmatched. CDR3 protein: CSATTVLAGDTQYF. The DNA for the CDR3 is TGCAGTGCCACTACCGTTCTAGCGGGAGATACGCAGTATTTT.

Comment on this clonotype: The CDR3 end shows no conserved phenylalanine or tryptophan, and so a read error is likely. V is TRBV5-4 and J is TRBJ1-1; D call uncertain. Germline V lookup: CDR1 SGHNT, CDR2 YYREEE (reference sequence). V lost 4 bases, J lost 4 bases, and 11 bases lay in between. The CDR3 runs to 13 residues. The CDR3 nucleotides are TGTGCCAGCAGCATTGACAAGAGCACTGAAGCTTTCTAT. Translated: CASSIDKSTEAFY.

With regard to this clonotype: A junction boundary mismatches the germline segment, possibly from a read error. The chain employs TRBV20-1 and TRBJ2-3, with 12 bases fitting TRBD2. The CDR3 consists of 20 residues. From germline, CDR1 is DFQATT and CDR2 SNEGSKA (reference sequence). The CDR3 DNA sequence: TGCAGAGCTAGTCGCCCCGGGCTAGCGGGAGGGCCGAATAGCACAGATACGCAGTATTTT. This sequence encodes CRASRPGLAGGPNSTDTQYF.

On this clonotype: One end of the junction does not line up with germline, which may come from a read error. This chain joins TRBV3-1 and TRBJ2-2, with D possibly being TRBD2 (6 bases). Germline-derived CDR1 and CDR2 are LGHDT and YNNKEL (reference sequence). The CDR3 extends over 13 amino acids. In DNA, the CDR3 is TGTGCCAGCAGCCAATACCTTGGCGGGGAGCTGTCTTTT. Translation gives CASSQYLGGELSF.

V and J are TRBV11-3 and TRBJ2-2; D remains ambiguous. CDR1 is SGHNT and CDR2 is YENEEA in the germline V gene. The CDR3 consists of 14 residues. The ends were cut back, 7 bases at V and 0 bases at J, with 9 bases in the middle. The CDR3 bases are TGTGCCAGCAAGATAGATGCGAACACCGGGGAGCTGTTTTTT. Encoded protein: CASKIDANTGELFF.

About this clonotype: A much larger clone sits a single nucleotide away, making a read error possible. The chain carries TRBV29-1 and TRBJ2-7; D uncertain. The V gene lost 6 bases and the J gene lost 0 bases, with 18 bases spanning the gap. The CDR3 is 15 amino acids. Germline-derived CDR1 and CDR2 are SQVTM and ANQGSEA. The CDR3 DNA follows: TGCAGCGTACTGGGTGGGATATTGGCCTCCTACGAGCAGTACTTC. Protein product: CSVLGGILASYEQYF.

The count of this clonotype is one. CDR3 sequence (DNA): TGCAGTGCTTTATCGGAGGACGGATCATACTACGAGCAGTACTTC. As protein: CSALSEDGSYYEQYF. The chain carries TRBV20-1 and TRBJ2-7; D is possibly TRBD2 (5 bases). Germline V gene lookup returns CDR1 DFQATT and CDR2 SNEGSKA (reference sequence). Trimming cost V 5 bases and J 3 bases, with 20 bases left between them. This CDR3 has 15 residues.

This sequence joins TRBV3-1 and TRBJ2-1; D remains unclear. V was trimmed by 2 bases and J by 0 bases, leaving 14 bases between them. The germline V gene has CDR1 LGHDT and CDR2 YNNKEL (reference sequence). The CDR3 spans 17 residues. The CDR3 is CASSQFGELYSYNEQFF. The CDR3 nucleotides read TGTGCCAGCAGCCAATTTGGGGAATTATACTCCTACAATGAGCAGTTCTTC.

In its sample, this clonotype was seen once. This chain uses TRBV20-1 with TRBJ2-3; D remains ambiguous. The germline V and J ends were trimmed by 8 bases and 2 bases, with 14 bases remaining between them. The CDR3 runs to 13 residues. Germline values: CDR1 DFQATT, CDR2 SNEGSKA (reference sequence). As DNA, the CDR3 is TGCAGTACCTTTTGGGGTGCCACAGATACGCAGTATTTT. Its translation is CSTFWGATDTQYF.